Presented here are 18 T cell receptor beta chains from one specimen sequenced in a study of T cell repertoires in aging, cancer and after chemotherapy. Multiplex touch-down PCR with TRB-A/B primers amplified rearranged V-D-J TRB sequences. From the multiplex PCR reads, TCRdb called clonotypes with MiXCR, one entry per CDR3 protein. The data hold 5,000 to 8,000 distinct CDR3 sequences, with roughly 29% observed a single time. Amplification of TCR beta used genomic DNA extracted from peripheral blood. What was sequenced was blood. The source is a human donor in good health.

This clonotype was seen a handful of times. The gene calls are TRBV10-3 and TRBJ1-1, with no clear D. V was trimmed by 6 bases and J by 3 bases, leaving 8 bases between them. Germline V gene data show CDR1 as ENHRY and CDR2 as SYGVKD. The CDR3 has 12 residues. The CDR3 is CAISGRDTEAFF. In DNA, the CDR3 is TGTGCCATCAGCGGGCGGGACACTGAAGCTTTCTTT.

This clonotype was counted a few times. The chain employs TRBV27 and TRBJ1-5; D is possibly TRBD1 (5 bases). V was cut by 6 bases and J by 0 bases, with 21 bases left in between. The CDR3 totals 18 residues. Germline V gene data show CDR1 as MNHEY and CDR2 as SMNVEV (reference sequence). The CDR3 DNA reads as TGTGCCAGCAGGCCAACCTGGGGATACGGGGCTAGCAATCAGCCCCAGCATTTT. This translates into CASRPTWGYGASNQPQHF.

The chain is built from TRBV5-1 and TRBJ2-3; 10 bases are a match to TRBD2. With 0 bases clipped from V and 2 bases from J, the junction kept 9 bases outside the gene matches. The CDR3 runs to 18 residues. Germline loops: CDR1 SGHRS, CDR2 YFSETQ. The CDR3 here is CASSLGGLAGDVTDTQYF. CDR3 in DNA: TGCGCCAGCAGCTTGGGAGGGCTAGCGGGAGATGTCACAGATACGCAGTATTTT.

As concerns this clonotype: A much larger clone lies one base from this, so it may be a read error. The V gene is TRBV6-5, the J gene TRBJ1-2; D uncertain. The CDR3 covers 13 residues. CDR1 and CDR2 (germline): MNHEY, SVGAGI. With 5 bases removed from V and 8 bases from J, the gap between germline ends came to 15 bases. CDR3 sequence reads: CASSRAASAGYTF. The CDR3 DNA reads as TGTGCCAGCAGTAGGGCAGCCTCGGCAGGCTACACCTTC.

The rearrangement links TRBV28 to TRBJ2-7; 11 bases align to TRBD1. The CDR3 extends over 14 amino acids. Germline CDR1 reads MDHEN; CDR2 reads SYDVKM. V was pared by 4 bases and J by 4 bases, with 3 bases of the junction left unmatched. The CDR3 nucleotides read TGTGCCAGCAGTTGGACAGGGGGCACGTACGAGCAGTACTTC. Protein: CASSWTGGTYEQYF.

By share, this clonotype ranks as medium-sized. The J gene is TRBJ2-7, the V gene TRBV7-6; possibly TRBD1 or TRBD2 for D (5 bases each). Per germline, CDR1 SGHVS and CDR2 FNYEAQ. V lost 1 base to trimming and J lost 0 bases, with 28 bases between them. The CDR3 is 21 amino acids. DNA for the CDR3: TGTGCCAGCAGCTTAGTGGGTGAATGGGCAGGGACCCAGCAGCACTCCTACGAGCAGTACGTC. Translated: CASSLVGEWAGTQQHSYEQYV.

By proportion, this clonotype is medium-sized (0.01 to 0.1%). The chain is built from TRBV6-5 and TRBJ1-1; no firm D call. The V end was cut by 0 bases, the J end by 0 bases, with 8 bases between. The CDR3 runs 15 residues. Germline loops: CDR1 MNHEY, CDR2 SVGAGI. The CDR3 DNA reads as TGTGCCAGCAGTTACTCGAATAGGGTGAACACTGAAGCTTTCTTT. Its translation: CASSYSNRVNTEAFF.

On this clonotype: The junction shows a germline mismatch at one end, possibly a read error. This CDR3 reads CSAPRESDMNTKAFF. The CDR3 DNA reads as TGCAGTGCTCCCCGAGAGTCGGACATGAACACTAAAGCTTTCTTT. The rearrangement joins TRBV20-1 to TRBJ1-1; tentative D call: TRBD1 (5 bases). Germline loops: CDR1 DFQATT, CDR2 SNEGSKA (reference sequence). The CDR3 sequence is 15 residues long.

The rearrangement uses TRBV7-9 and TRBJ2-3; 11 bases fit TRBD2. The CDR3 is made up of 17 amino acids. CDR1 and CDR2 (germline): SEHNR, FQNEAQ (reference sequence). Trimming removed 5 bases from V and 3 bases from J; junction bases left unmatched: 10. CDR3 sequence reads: CASSILAGDFGTDTQYF. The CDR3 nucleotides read TGTGCCAGCAGCATACTAGCGGGAGATTTCGGTACAGATACGCAGTATTTT.

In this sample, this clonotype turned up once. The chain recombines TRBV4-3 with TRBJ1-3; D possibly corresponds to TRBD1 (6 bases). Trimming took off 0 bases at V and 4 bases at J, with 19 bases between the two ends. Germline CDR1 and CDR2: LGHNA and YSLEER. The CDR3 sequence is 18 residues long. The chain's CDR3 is CASSQDLRTALFGNTIYF. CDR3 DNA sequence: TGCGCCAGCAGCCAAGATCTAAGGACAGCTCTCTTCGGAAACACCATATATTTT.

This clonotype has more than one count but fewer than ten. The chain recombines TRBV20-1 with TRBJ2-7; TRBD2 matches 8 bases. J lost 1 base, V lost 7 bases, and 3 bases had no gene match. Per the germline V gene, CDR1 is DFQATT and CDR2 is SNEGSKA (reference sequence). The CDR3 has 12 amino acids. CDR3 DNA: TGCAGTGTCCAGCGGGAGTCCTACGAGCAGTACTTC. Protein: CSVQRESYEQYF.

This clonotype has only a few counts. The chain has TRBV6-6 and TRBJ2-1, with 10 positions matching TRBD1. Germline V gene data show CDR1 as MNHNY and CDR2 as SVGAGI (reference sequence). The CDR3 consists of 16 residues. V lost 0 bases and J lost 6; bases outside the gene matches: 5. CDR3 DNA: TGTGCCAGCAGTTACTCGAGGGACAGGGGACTCAATGAGCAGTTCTTC. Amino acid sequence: CASSYSRDRGLNEQFF.

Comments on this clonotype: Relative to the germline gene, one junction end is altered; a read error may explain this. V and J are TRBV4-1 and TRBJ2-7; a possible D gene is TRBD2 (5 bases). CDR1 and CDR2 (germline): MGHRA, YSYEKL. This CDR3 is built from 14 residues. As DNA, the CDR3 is TGCGCCTGCAGCCAAGAAGGCGGGCCCTACGAGCAGTACTTC. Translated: CACSQEGGPYEQYF.

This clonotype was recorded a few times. CDR3 amino acids: CASSLDQGGGNEQFF. The CDR3 region has the DNA TGTGCCAGCAGCTTAGATCAGGGGGGGGGTAATGAGCAGTTCTTC. This rearrangement joins TRBV13 to TRBJ2-1; either TRBD1 or TRBD2 may supply D (7 bases each). V gave up 1 base and J gave up 7 bases, with 14 bases separating them. Germline-derived CDR1 and CDR2 are PRHDT and FYEKMQ (reference sequence). The CDR3 runs 15 residues.

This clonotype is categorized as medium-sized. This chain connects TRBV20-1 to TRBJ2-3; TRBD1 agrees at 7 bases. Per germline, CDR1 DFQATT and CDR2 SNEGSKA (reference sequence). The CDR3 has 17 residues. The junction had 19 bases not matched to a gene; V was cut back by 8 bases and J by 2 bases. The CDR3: CSTRPRDSNAFTDTQYF. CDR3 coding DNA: TGCAGTACGCGGCCGAGGGACAGTAACGCCTTCACAGATACGCAGTATTTT.

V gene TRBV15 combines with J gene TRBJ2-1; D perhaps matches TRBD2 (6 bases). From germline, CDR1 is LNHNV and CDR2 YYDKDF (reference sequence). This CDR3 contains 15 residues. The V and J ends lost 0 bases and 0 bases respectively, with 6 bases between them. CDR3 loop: CATSREGGSYNEQFF. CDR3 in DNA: TGTGCCACCAGCAGAGAGGGGGGCTCCTACAATGAGCAGTTCTTC.

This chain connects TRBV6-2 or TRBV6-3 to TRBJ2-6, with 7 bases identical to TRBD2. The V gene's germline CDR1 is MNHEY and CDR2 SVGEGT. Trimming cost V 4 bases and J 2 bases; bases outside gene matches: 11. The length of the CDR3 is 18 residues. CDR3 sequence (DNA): TGTGCCAGCAGTTCATGGGGACGGGAGGAGACTGGGGCCAACGTCCTGACTTTC. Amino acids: CASSSWGREETGANVLTF.

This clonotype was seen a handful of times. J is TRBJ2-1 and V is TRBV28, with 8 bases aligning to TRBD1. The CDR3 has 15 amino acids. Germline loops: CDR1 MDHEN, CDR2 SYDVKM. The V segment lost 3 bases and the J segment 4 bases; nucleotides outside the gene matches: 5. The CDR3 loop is CASSLGTGKYNEQFF. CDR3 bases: TGTGCCAGCAGTTTGGGGACAGGCAAATACAATGAGCAGTTCTTC.